This T cell receptor (beta chain) was captured in a study of technical replicates of blood from a handful of donors. Sequencing was performed with immunoSEQ multiplex PCR; in TCRdb, only in-frame clones are kept and a portion is missing. The sample shows 95,000 to 100,000 clones, 96% of them seen only once. In germline, CDR1 is LNHDA, CDR2 SQIVND (reference sequence). V was clipped by 8 bases and J by 0 bases, with 9 bases between them. This CDR3 comprises 13 residues. The receptor comes from a human donor in good health. Sequenced input: T cells isolated from PBMCs. This chain joins TRBV19 and TRBJ2-3; D remains ambiguous. The CDR3 here is CASGVVSTDTQYF. CDR3 DNA: TGTGCCAGTGGAGTTGTTAGCACAGATACGCAGTATTTT. The whole variable domain, filled in from reference TRBV19 and TRBJ2-3, reads DGGITQSPKYLFRKEGQNVTLSCEQNLNHDAMYWYRQDPGQGLRLIYYSQIVNDFQKGDIAEGYSVSREKKESFPLTVTSAQKNPTAFYLCASGVVSTDTQYFGPGTRLTVL.